The rows below give T cell receptor beta chains drawn from one sample of a study of T-cell reconstitution after alpha-beta-depleted transplantation in children. TCRdb redid the calling of the PCR reads with MiXCR, one entry per CDR3 protein. Of around 70,000 distinct CDR3 sequences listed, roughly a tenth are singletons. Sequences were derived from PBMCs, sampled before TCRalphabeta/CD19-depleted stem cell transplant. Source of these receptors: a boy between 10 and 17 years old with acute myeloid leukemia, due to receive a stem cell transplant. CDR3s leave out the opening cysteine and the closing phenylalanine or tryptophan. D genes are given only for firm matches.

j_call	v_call	d_call	cdr3_aa
TRBJ2-1	TRBV10-3	.	AIRRTDEQF
TRBJ2-2	TRBV20-1	.	SAPLAANTGELF
TRBJ2-1	TRBV7-3	.	ASSNFVNEQF
TRBJ2-1	TRBV5-6	.	ASSLIGLVIYNEQF
TRBJ2-2	TRBV9	.	ASSVGVLSTGELF
TRBJ2-7	TRBV20-1	TRBD1	SANPRGRLSYEQY
TRBJ2-1	TRBV27	.	ASRPGNYNEQF
TRBJ2-7	TRBV20-1	.	SARGASSISYEQY
TRBJ2-3	TRBV10-3	.	AILSTDTQY
TRBJ1-6	TRBV6-2/TRBV6-3	.	ASSYIRNSPLH
TRBJ2-7	TRBV7-2	TRBD2	ASSLGTSGRWY
TRBJ2-7	TRBV6-5	TRBD2	ASSYGLAEPYEQY
TRBJ2-4	TRBV24-1	TRBD1	ATSAPGTARGNIQY
TRBJ2-6	TRBV7-9	TRBD2	ASSSRLAGGKSSGANVLT
TRBJ2-2	TRBV5-1	TRBD1	ASNPTGWKTGELF
TRBJ2-3	TRBV29-1	.	SVLHLATDTQY
TRBJ2-3	TRBV20-1	.	SAPGRKATDTQY